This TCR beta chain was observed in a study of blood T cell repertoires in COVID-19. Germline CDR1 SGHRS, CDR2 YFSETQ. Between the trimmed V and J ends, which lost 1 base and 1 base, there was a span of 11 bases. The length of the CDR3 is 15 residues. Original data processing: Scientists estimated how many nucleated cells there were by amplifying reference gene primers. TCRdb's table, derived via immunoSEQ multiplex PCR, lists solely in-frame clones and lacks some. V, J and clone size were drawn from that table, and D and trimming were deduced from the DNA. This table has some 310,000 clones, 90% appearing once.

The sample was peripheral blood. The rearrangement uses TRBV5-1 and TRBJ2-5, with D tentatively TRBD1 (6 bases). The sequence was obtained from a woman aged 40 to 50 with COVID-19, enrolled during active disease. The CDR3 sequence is CASSLPLTGQETQYF. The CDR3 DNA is TGCGCCAGCAGCTTGCCTCTGACAGGCCAAGAGACCCAGTACTTC.